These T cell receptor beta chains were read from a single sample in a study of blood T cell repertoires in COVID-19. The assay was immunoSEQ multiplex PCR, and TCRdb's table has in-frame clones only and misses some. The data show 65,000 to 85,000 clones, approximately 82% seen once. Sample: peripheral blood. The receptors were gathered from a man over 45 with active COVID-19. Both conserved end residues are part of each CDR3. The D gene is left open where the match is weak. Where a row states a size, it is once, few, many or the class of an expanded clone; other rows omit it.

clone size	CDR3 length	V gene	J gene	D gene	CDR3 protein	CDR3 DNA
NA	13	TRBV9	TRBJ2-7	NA	CASKGLGGGEQYF	TGTGCCAGCAAGGGGCTGGGAGGTGGAGAGCAGTACTTC
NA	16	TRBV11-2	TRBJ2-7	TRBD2	CASSDPGLAASYEQYF	TGTGCCAGCAGCGACCCGGGACTAGCGGCCTCCTACGAGCAGTACTTC
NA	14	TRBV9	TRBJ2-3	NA	CASSVVAATDTQYF	TGTGCCAGCAGCGTAGTAGCTGCGACAGATACGCAGTATTTT
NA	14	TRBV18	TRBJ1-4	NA	CASSPGRGNEKLFF	TGTGCCAGCTCACCCGGGAGGGGTAATGAAAAACTGTTTTTT
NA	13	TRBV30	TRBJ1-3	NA	CAWQGSPGNTIYF	TGTGCCTGGCAGGGTTCGCCTGGAAACACCATATATTTT
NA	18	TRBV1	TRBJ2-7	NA	CTSSQDNDGGLSSYEQYF	TGCACCAGCAGCCAAGATAATGACGGGGGGCTTAGCTCCTACGAGCAGTACTTC
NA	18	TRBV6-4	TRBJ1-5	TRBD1	CASSDPDLYRGSNQPQHF	TGTGCCAGCAGTGACCCCGACCTCTACAGGGGCTCCAATCAGCCCCAGCATTTT
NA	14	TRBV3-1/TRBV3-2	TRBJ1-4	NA	CASSQTTTNEKLFF	TGTGCCAGCAGCCAAACAACAACTAATGAAAAACTGTTTTTT
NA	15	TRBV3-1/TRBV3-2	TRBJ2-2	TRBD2	CASSHLLATTGELFF	TGTGCCAGCAGCCACTTACTAGCGACCACCGGGGAGCTGTTTTTT
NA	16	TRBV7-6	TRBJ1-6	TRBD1	CASSLIAGTGESPLHF	TGTGCCAGCAGCTTAATTGCCGGGACAGGGGAATCACCCCTCCACTTT
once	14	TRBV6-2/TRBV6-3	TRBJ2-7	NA	CASSYSASLGEQYF	TGTGCCAGCAGTTACTCGGCTAGCTTGGGGGAGCAGTACTTC
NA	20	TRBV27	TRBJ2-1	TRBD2	CASSPRTSGGLPLPYNEQFF	TGTGCCAGCAGTCCCCGGACTAGCGGGGGCCTTCCGCTACCCTACAATGAGCAGTTCTTC
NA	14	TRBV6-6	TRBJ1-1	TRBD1	CASSYNRGDTEAFF	TGTGCCAGCAGTTACAACAGGGGGGACACTGAAGCTTTCTTT
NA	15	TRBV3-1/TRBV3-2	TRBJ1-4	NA	CASSQGTVHNEKLFF	TGTGCCAGCAGCCAGGGGACTGTCCATAATGAAAAACTGTTTTTT
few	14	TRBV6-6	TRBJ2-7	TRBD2	CATQSSGRSYEQYF	TGTGCCACACAGTCTAGCGGGAGGTCCTACGAGCAGTACTTC
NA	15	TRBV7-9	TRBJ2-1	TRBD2	CASSSNSGGAVEQFF	TGTGCCAGCAGCTCGAATAGCGGGGGGGCCGTTGAGCAGTTCTTC